One and the same sample provided the 24 T cell receptor beta chains below, sequenced in a study of blood T cell repertoires in COVID-19 (dated by TCRdb to the early 2020s). Libraries were built with the immunoSEQ multiplex PCR assay. Not all clones reach the TCRdb copy of this immuneACCESS table, which keeps in-frame sequences only. Checked studies attribute under half of the gap to unresolved V genes and leave the rest unexplained. The sample includes approximately 440,000 clones, with around 90% observed a single time. The biggest ten clones account for 0.65% to 0.9% of the sample. The source material was PBMCs or T cells enriched from blood (not recorded which). The receptors originated from a woman younger than 35 who had recovered from COVID-19.

The chain uses TRBV27 and TRBJ2-7; D remains unclear. The germline CDR1 and CDR2 sequences are MNHEY and SMNVEV (reference sequence). V was cut by 4 bases and J by 10 bases, with 11 bases left in between. There are 11 residues in the CDR3. The chain's CDR3 is CASSSGGSQYF. The CDR3 DNA follows: TGTGCCAGCAGTTCCGGCGGCTCCCAGTACTTC.

The CDR3 coding sequence is TGTGCCAGCAGCTTAGGCGGGGTGGCGTACGAGCAGTACTTC. This codes for CASSLGGVAYEQYF. This chain connects TRBV7-9 to TRBJ2-7; D is perhaps TRBD2 (6 bases). This CDR3 region has 14 residues. Germline CDR1 and CDR2: SEHNR and FQNEAQ (reference sequence). V was shortened by 1 base and J by 4 bases, with 11 bases between the two germline ends.

This clone has just one count. The rearrangement joins TRBV28 to TRBJ1-1, with D possibly TRBD1 on 5 matching bases. Trimming removed 3 bases from V and 4 bases from J, with 18 bases in between. The CDR3 is made up of 16 amino acids. Germline V lookup: CDR1 MDHEN, CDR2 SYDVKM. The chain's CDR3 is CASSFPLGAGGTEAFF. In DNA form, the CDR3 reads TGTGCCAGCAGTTTCCCCCTAGGGGCCGGGGGCACTGAAGCTTTCTTT.

The J gene is TRBJ2-1, the V gene TRBV7-9, with 16 bases lining up with TRBD2. Germline V gives CDR1 SEHNR, CDR2 FQNEAQ (reference sequence). The junction had 7 bases not matched to a gene; V was cut back by 4 bases and J by 7 bases. This CDR3 is built from 17 residues. The CDR3 DNA is TGTGCCAGCAGCTCCTCGGGACTAGCGGGGGGGCCGAATGAGCAGTTCTTC. This codes for CASSSSGLAGGPNEQFF.

The chain recombines TRBV5-4 with TRBJ2-1; TRBD2 matches 7 bases. CDR1 is SGHNT and CDR2 is YYREEE in the germline V gene (reference sequence). This CDR3 comprises 16 residues. J was trimmed by 4 bases and V by 0 bases; bases with no gene match: 7. CDR3 loop: CASSLGGGGDYNEQFF. The CDR3 nucleotides read TGTGCCAGCAGCTTGGGAGGCGGGGGAGATTACAATGAGCAGTTCTTC.

J is TRBJ2-2 and V is TRBV3-1 (or the pseudogene TRBV3-2); 8 bases match TRBD1. The CDR3 is 13 residues long. V shed 3 bases and J 7 bases; nucleotides not matched to a gene: 1. The germline gives CDR1 LGHDT, CDR2 YNNKEL (reference sequence). This CDR3 reads CASSQTGVGELFF. The CDR3 region has the DNA TGTGCCAGCAGCCAGACAGGGGTCGGGGAGCTGTTTTTT.

V usage is TRBV2 and J usage is TRBJ2-7, with TRBD1 identical over 8 bases. The CDR3 runs 15 residues. The ends lost 5 bases at V and 3 bases at J; junction bases unmatched: 9. The germline V gene encodes CDR1 SNHLY and CDR2 FYNNEI. The CDR3 loop reads CASSSGQGGGYEQYF. The DNA for the CDR3 is TGTGCCAGCAGTTCAGGACAGGGTGGGGGCTACGAGCAGTACTTC.

This chain joins TRBV24-1 and TRBJ1-5; D possibly corresponds to TRBD1 (5 bases). V lost 2 bases and J lost 7, with 17 bases in between. This CDR3 has 16 amino acids. Germline CDR1 is KGHDR and CDR2 is SFDVKD. The CDR3 loop reads CATSDSLALQGQPQHF. As DNA, the CDR3 is TGTGCCACCAGTGATTCCTTGGCCCTCCAGGGACAGCCCCAGCATTTT.

The chain recombines TRBV2 with TRBJ2-1; perhaps TRBD1 as D (5 bases). Trimming stripped 3 bases from V and 2 bases from J, with 11 bases between. The CDR3 contains 15 residues. In germline, CDR1 is SNHLY, CDR2 FYNNEI. The chain's CDR3 is CASSDPRTPYNEQFF. DNA of the CDR3: TGTGCCAGCAGTGACCCGAGGACACCCTACAATGAGCAGTTCTTC.

The V and J genes are TRBV5-1 and TRBJ1-6; D is perhaps TRBD1 (6 bases). The CDR3 is made up of 16 amino acids. Trimming pared 0 bases from V and 5 bases from J, leaving 12 bases between. The germline V gene encodes CDR1 SGHRS and CDR2 YFSETQ. DNA of the CDR3: TGCGCCAGCAGCTTGGGGGATACAGGGAATAATTCACCCCTCCACTTT. Protein sequence: CASSLGDTGNNSPLHF.

J is TRBJ2-1 and V is TRBV7-3; 7 nucleotides match TRBD2. Germline CDR1 reads SGHTA; CDR2 reads FQGTGA. The CDR3 contains 15 residues. With 4 bases clipped from V and 5 bases from J, the junction kept 8 bases outside the gene matches. DNA for the CDR3: TGTGCCAGCAGCTCCCATTCGACTAGCAACAATGAGCAGTTCTTC. It specifies CASSSHSTSNNEQFF.

The gene calls are TRBV5-1 and TRBJ1-1; no firm D call. The CDR3 is 13 amino acids. V shed 2 bases and J shed 11 bases, with 16 bases lying between them. The germline V gene has CDR1 SGHRS and CDR2 YFSETQ. The CDR3 coding sequence is TGCGCCAGCAGCTTCACCCAGTTCACCGTGGCTTTCTTT. Translating it yields CASSFTQFTVAFF.

V is TRBV2 and J is TRBJ1-5, with a possible D match to TRBD1 (6 bases). Deletions cut 6 bases from V and 7 bases from J, with 13 bases between. Per the germline V gene, CDR1 is SNHLY and CDR2 is FYNNEI. This CDR3 has 13 amino acids. CDR3 coding DNA: TGTGCCAGCAGCACAGGGCCGGGGCAGCCCCAGCATTTT. It translates to CASSTGPGQPQHF.

This rearrangement joins TRBV5-4 to TRBJ2-1, with D unclear. Trimming removed 4 bases at V and 8 bases at J, with 16 bases between. Germline V CDR1 and CDR2: SGHNT, YYREEE (reference sequence). This CDR3 is 14 amino acids long. CDR3: CASSPDGQLDEQFF. In nucleotides, the CDR3 is TGTGCCAGCAGCCCCGATGGTCAATTAGATGAGCAGTTCTTC.

The genes are TRBV29-1 and TRBJ1-1; TRBD1 matches at 7 bases. Unmatched junction bases numbered 8, after V lost 4 bases and J lost 9 bases. The germline V gene encodes CDR1 SQVTM and CDR2 ANQGSEA. The CDR3 has 12 amino acids. This chain's CDR3 is CSVGALQGQAFF. The CDR3 DNA reads TGCAGCGTTGGGGCGCTACAGGGGCAAGCTTTCTTT.

The rearrangement uses TRBV4-1 and TRBJ1-2; TRBD1 agrees at 7 bases. This CDR3 is built from 17 residues. With 1 base clipped from V and 5 bases from J, the junction kept 13 bases outside the gene matches. The germline V gene encodes CDR1 MGHRA and CDR2 YSYEKL. The CDR3 reads CASSQVYVQQGRYGYTF. CDR3 nucleotides: TGCGCCAGCAGCCAAGTTTACGTCCAACAGGGGCGGTATGGCTACACCTTC.

This clone is a singleton in its sample. This sequence joins TRBV5-6 and TRBJ2-7; a possible D gene is TRBD1 (5 bases). The V end was cut by 3 bases, the J end by 7 bases, with 14 bases between. Germline loops: CDR1 SGHDT, CDR2 YYEEEE. The CDR3 runs 13 residues. The DNA of the CDR3 is TGTGCCAGCAGCTCGCGACAGCGAAGTGAGCAGTACTTC. It yields the protein CASSSRQRSEQYF.

The CDR3, as DNA: TGTGCCAGCAGTTTGGACAGGGGCTCCTACAATGAGCAGTTCTTC. This codes for CASSLDRGSYNEQFF. The gene calls are TRBV6-5 and TRBJ2-1; 9 bases agree with TRBD1. V lost 4 bases to trimming and J lost 0 bases; unmatched junction nucleotides: 1. This CDR3 comprises 15 residues. Germline-derived CDR1 and CDR2 are MNHEY and SVGAGI.

The chain employs TRBV27 and TRBJ1-2; TRBD1 matches 11 bases. Germline assignment: CDR1 MNHEY and CDR2 SMNVEV (reference sequence). The CDR3 totals 13 residues. The ends lost 2 bases at V and 7 bases at J; junction bases unmatched: 0. CDR3 nucleotide sequence: TGTGCCAGCAGTTTAGGGACAGGGGGTGGCTACACCTTC. This encodes CASSLGTGGGYTF.

The rearrangement joins TRBV19 to TRBJ1-2; TRBD1 agrees at 12 bases. Germline CDR1 LNHDA, CDR2 SQIVND (reference sequence). Unmatched junction bases numbered 3, after V lost 7 bases and J lost 3 bases. This CDR3 has 14 residues. CDR3 protein: CASTGTGGYYGYTF. The CDR3, as DNA: TGTGCCAGTACCGGGACAGGGGGCTACTATGGCTACACCTTC.

The chain recombines TRBV25-1 with TRBJ2-2; 7 nucleotides match TRBD1. J gave up 6 bases and V 11 bases, and 3 bases lay outside the gene matches. Germline-derived CDR1 and CDR2 are MGHDK and SYGVNS. The CDR3 contains 11 residues. The CDR3 loop is CALGGPGELFF. The CDR3 DNA sequence: TGTGCCTTAGGGGGCCCCGGGGAGCTGTTTTTT.

This chain connects TRBV7-6 to TRBJ2-3; weak D call: TRBD1 (6 bases). Germline V CDR1 and CDR2: SGHVS, FNYEAQ. V was clipped by 4 bases and J by 6 bases, with 17 bases between them. The CDR3 runs 15 residues. In nucleotides, the CDR3 is TGTGCCAGCAGCTATACAACAGGGTACACGGATACGCAGTATTTT. Its translation is CASSYTTGYTDTQYF.

The chain employs TRBV5-6 and TRBJ1-2; 7 bases agree with TRBD1. V lost 4 bases to trimming and J lost 5 bases; unmatched junction nucleotides: 17. The length of the CDR3 is 17 residues. Germline V CDR1 and CDR2: SGHDT, YYEEEE. This chain's CDR3 is CASSPYLDRALGYGYTF. The CDR3, as DNA: TGTGCCAGCAGCCCCTACCTTGACAGGGCTCTCGGGTATGGCTACACCTTC.

The chain recombines TRBV7-9 with TRBJ1-6, with 7 nucleotides matching TRBD1. This CDR3 region has 14 residues. The ends lost 6 bases at V and 7 bases at J; junction bases unmatched: 6. Germline CDR1 SEHNR, CDR2 FQNEAQ (reference sequence). The CDR3 region has the DNA TGTGCCAGCAGACAGGGGTTCCAGAATTCACCCCTCCACTTT. The encoded protein is CASRQGFQNSPLHF.